The 9 T cell receptor beta chains below all came from one sample that was sequenced in a study of T cells in Graves' hyperthyroidism and ophthalmopathy. What was amplified from RNA transcripts were TCR beta CDR3 regions. Carried out on the TCR CDR3, a first-round RT-PCR used the HTBI primer set. TCRdb called the multiplex PCR reads again in MiXCR, with one record for every CDR3 protein. Of a few hundred thousand distinct CDR3 sequences listed, about a fifth are singletons. Sequenced material: blood. The receptors were sampled from a woman younger than 30 with Graves' hyperthyroidism.

The chain recombines TRBV2 with TRBJ2-7, with 7 bases that match TRBD2. Germline values: CDR1 SNHLY, CDR2 FYNNEI. Losses at the gene ends were 3 bases for V and 5 bases for J; bases not matched to a gene: 7. The CDR3 is 14 amino acids. The CDR3 region has the DNA TGTGCCAGCAGTGATCCCTCGGGGGGTAACGAGCAGTACTTC. This sequence encodes CASSDPSGGNEQYF.

At least ten counts were recorded for this clonotype. This chain joins TRBV6-1 and TRBJ1-3; D remains unclear. There are 16 residues in the CDR3. Germline assignment: CDR1 MNHNS and CDR2 SASEGT. With 1 base removed from V and 0 bases from J, the gap between germline ends came to 10 bases. CDR3 DNA: TGTGCCAGCAGTGAAGAACTGAGCCTCTCTGGAAACACCATATATTTT. It yields the protein CASSEELSLSGNTIYF.

There are many counts of this clonotype. This chain uses TRBV18 with TRBJ2-7; 7 bases fit TRBD1. Germline values: CDR1 KGHSH, CDR2 LQKENI. V dropped 5 bases and J dropped 3; count of bases not matched to a gene: 10. This CDR3 has 15 amino acids. DNA of the CDR3: TGTGCCAGCTCAGCCGACAGGGATCAAGGCTACGAGCAGTACTTC. It translates to CASSADRDQGYEQYF.

This clonotype was detected many times. The chain links TRBV9 to TRBJ1-1, with D possibly TRBD1 on 5 matching bases. The CDR3 contains 13 residues. Germline lookup yields CDR1 SGDLS and CDR2 YYNGEE. The V end lost 6 bases, the J end lost 0 bases, and 9 bases lay between the germline ends. The CDR3 region has the DNA TGTGCCAGCAAGGGGCAGGTGAACACTGAAGCTTTCTTT. This encodes CASKGQVNTEAFF.

The genes are TRBV19 and TRBJ1-1; D is unclear. This CDR3 has 15 residues. The germline V gene has CDR1 LNHDA and CDR2 SQIVND (reference sequence). V was shortened by 6 bases and J by 0 bases, with 14 bases between the two germline ends. The CDR3 coding sequence is TGTGCCAGTAGCCGGAAGAGAGTCATGAACACTGAAGCTTTCTTT. Translating it yields CASSRKRVMNTEAFF.

There are many counts of this clonotype. The chain combines TRBV2 with TRBJ2-7, with a weak D call TRBD1 (6 bases). Deletions cut 7 bases from V and 4 bases from J, with 14 bases between. There are 13 residues in the CDR3. Germline CDR1 reads SNHLY; CDR2 reads FYNNEI. The CDR3 region is CASNRVPSYEQYF. CDR3 DNA sequence: TGTGCCAGCAACAGGGTCCCATCATACGAGCAGTACTTC.

For this clonotype: Being one base from a much bigger clone, this may be a read error. V and J are TRBV20-1 and TRBJ1-5, with D hard to call. The CDR3 loop spans 17 amino acids. Germline V gene lookup returns CDR1 DFQATT and CDR2 SNEGSKA (reference sequence). CDR3 nucleotide sequence: TGCAGTGCTAGAAGTTATGGGGAACAGCGGCACTATCAGCCCCATCATTTT. Amino acid sequence: CSARSYGEQRHYQPHHF.

The V call is TRBV20-1, the J call TRBJ2-5; D remains ambiguous. The ends were cut back, 4 bases at V and 5 bases at J, with 11 bases in the middle. Per the germline V gene, CDR1 is DFQATT and CDR2 is SNEGSKA (reference sequence). CDR3 length: 12 amino acids. The CDR3 coding sequence is TGCAGTGCTAATCAGGAGTACGAGACCCAGTACTTC. Amino acid sequence: CSANQEYETQYF.

There are a few counts of this clonotype. The gene calls are TRBV28 and TRBJ2-7, with D perhaps TRBD1 (6 bases). CDR1 is MDHEN and CDR2 is SYDVKM in the germline V gene. Trimming took off 3 bases at V and 0 bases at J, with 15 bases between the two ends. The CDR3 is made up of 16 amino acids. In DNA form, the CDR3 reads TGTGCCAGCAGTTTTATATCCAGGGGCCCCTCCTACGAGCAGTACTTC. Amino acids: CASSFISRGPSYEQYF.